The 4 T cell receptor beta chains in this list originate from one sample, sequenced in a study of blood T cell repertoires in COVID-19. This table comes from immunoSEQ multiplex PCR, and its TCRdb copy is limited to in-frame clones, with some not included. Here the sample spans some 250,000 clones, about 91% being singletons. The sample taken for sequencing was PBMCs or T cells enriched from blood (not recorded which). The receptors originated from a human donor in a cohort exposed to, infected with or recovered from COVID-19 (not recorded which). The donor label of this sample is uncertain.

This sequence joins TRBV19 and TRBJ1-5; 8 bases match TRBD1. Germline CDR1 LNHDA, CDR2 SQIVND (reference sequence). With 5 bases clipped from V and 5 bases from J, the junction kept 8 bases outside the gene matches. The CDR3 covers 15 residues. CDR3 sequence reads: CASSAPGGFYQPQHF. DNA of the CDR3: TGTGCCAGTAGTGCCCCAGGGGGCTTCTATCAGCCCCAGCATTTT.

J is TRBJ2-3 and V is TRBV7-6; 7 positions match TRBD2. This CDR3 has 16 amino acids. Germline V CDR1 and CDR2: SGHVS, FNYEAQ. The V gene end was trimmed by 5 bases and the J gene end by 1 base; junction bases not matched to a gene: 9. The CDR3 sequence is CASSVGRGLGTDTQYF. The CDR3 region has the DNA TGTGCCAGCAGCGTGGGGAGGGGCTTGGGCACAGATACGCAGTATTTT.

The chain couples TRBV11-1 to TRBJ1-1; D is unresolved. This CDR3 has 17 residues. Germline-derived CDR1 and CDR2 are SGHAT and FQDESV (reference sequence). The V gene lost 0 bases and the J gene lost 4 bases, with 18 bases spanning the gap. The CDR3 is CASSLARDGQVPTEAFF. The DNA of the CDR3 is TGTGCCAGCAGCTTAGCGCGCGATGGTCAGGTCCCCACTGAAGCTTTCTTT.

The CDR3 region has the DNA TGTGCCAGCTCCAAGACCGGGACAGAAGAGACCCAGTACTTC. As protein: CASSKTGTEETQYF. This sequence joins TRBV7-3 and TRBJ2-5; 7 nucleotides align to TRBD1. The trim removed 8 bases at V and 3 bases at J, leaving 9 bases unmatched. The V gene's germline CDR1 is SGHTA and CDR2 FQGTGA. CDR3 size: 14 residues.